The source of this T cell receptor (beta chain) is a study of OX40 agonist ivuxolimab in advanced cancers. Some background on the complete study: Ivuxolimab was a fully human IgG2 agonistic monoclonal antibody targeting the costimulatory receptor OX40 (CD134). The monotherapy dose-escalation portion (N = 52 patients) of the phase I ivuxolimab trial is reported in the paper. Partial responses were achieved by three dose-escalation patients, of whom one had hepatocellular carcinoma and two had cutaneous melanoma. Patients were allowed to have had prior anti-PD-1, anti-PD-L1 or anti-CTLA-4 therapy, and roughly 40% of the dose-escalation patients had been treated with checkpoint inhibitors. The point of sequencing TCRbeta in the periphery was to test whether ivuxolimab changed TCR sequence diversity and drove clonal T-cell expansion. The dose-escalation cohort was about 83% male with a mean age of about 58 years, ranging from roughly 20 to 80. Of the roughly 50 dose-escalation patients, hepatocellular carcinoma was present in roughly 19, melanoma in around 15, renal cell carcinoma in 9 and head and neck cancer in 9. Intravenous ivuxolimab was administered to patients every 2 weeks at six dose levels: 0.01, 0.1, 0.3, 1.5, 3 and 10 mg/kg.

Patients with autoimmune disease history or receiving systemic immunosuppression were excluded from the trial. Peripheral blood for TCR sequencing was collected from all dose cohorts at baseline, on cycle 4 day 1, and on cycle 7 day 1. The samples were taken from a phase I, first-in-human, multicenter, open-label dose-escalation trial of ivuxolimab. Adults with locally advanced or metastatic melanoma, renal cell carcinoma, hepatocellular carcinoma or head and neck squamous cell carcinoma were enrolled in the trial. Before TCR sequencing, CD4+ T cells and CD8+ T cells were sorted from peripheral blood as separate populations. Note on this clone: Its specific antigen is unknown. No base quality information exists; no much larger clone differs at one position.

Genomic DNA was extracted from sorted cells for sequencing of the TCRbeta CDR3 region. The immunoSEQ Assay was used to sequence the TCRbeta CDR3 regions. In TCRdb, the immuneACCESS table is reduced to in-frame sequences with V and J assigned. These tables do not hold every clone; where another copy was compared, an unresolved V gene accounts for under half, and the others remain unexplained. The sample table lists around 45,000 clones, over 85% of them with a count of one. The ten top clones hold 5.5% to 7.5% of the sample. Taken from the germline V gene, the CDR1 and CDR2 loops are MDHEN and SYDVKM. Taken from cysteine to phenylalanine, the CDR3 has 13 residues. Only the CDR3 portion is preserved as DNA: 39 bases, with reading frame beginning at the first base. V loses 3 bases of germline sequence and J loses 9 bases, and the interval between the two ends is 12 bases. Broader findings and caveats from the paper: At doses of 0.1 to 3.0 mg/kg, clonal expansion of both CD4+ and CD8+ T cells in blood was seen between baseline and week 6. After ivuxolimab, more expanded clones were found on average in CD8+ T cells than in CD4+ T cells. The antigen specificity of the peripheral T cells that underwent clonal expansion was not determined. Low levels of normalized T-cell clonal expansion were also seen in some patients who did not respond. Partial responders in the 0.1-3.0 mg/kg groups had among the lowest normalized peripheral clonal expansion, especially among CD8+ T cells.

Rearrangement joined TRBV28 to TRBJ2-1, with the identity of the D gene unclear. The sequence was collected from an adult with an advanced solid tumor such as melanoma, head and neck, liver or kidney cancer. Specimen: CD4+ or CD8+ T cells sorted from blood, collected in a trial of the OX40 agonist ivuxolimab. This receptor carries the CDR3 CASSFDLSVEQFF. The DNA sequence follows: TGTGCCAGCAGTTTCGACCTATCGGTTGAGCAGTTCTTC.